The rows below give T cell receptor beta chains drawn from one sample of a study of Ad26.COV2.S vaccination and SARS-CoV-2 variants. Method: immunoSEQ multiplex PCR; TCRdb's copy keeps in-frame clones and lacks some. The sample has 350,000 to 500,000 clones, roughly 88% seen once. The source material was peripheral blood, sampled in a trial of Ad26.COV2.S vaccine versus placebo. The receptors were gathered from a person between 18 and 60 years old who received the Ad26.COV2.S COVID-19 vaccine or a placebo. Each CDR3 is given with its conserved first and last residue. A D gene is named only where the DNA matches it firmly. Clone size, where shown, is once, few, many, or a class for clones that have expanded.

CDR3 length,clone size,J gene,D gene,V gene,CDR3 DNA,CDR3 protein
13,once,TRBJ1-1,NA,TRBV30,TGTGCCTGGAGTGCGCAGGTGAACACTGAAGCTTTCTTT,CAWSAQVNTEAFF
15,NA,TRBJ2-3,TRBD1,TRBV19,TGTGCCAGTAGGAACAGGGGAGAGGGCACAGATACGCAGTATTTT,CASRNRGEGTDTQYF
15,once,TRBJ2-6,NA,TRBV19,TGTGCCAGTAGTATTATAGCGGCTGGGGCCAACGTCCTGACTTTC,CASSIIAAGANVLTF
15,NA,TRBJ2-7,NA,TRBV18,TGTGCCAGCTCACCATTCGAACAGGGCTCCTACGAGCAGTACTTC,CASSPFEQGSYEQYF
12,NA,TRBJ2-5,NA,TRBV20-1,TGCAGTGCTAGTAGGCAACAAGAGACCCAGTACTTC,CSASRQQETQYF
14,NA,TRBJ1-5,NA,TRBV19,TGTGCCAGTAGTGGACGGCTACTCAATCAGCCCCAGCATTTT,CASSGRLLNQPQHF
11,NA,TRBJ2-5,NA,TRBV28,TGTGCCAGCAGTTTCCGGCAGACCCAGTACTTC,CASSFRQTQYF
12,NA,TRBJ1-2,NA,TRBV19,TGTGCCAGTATTGGGGGCGACTATGGCTACACCTTC,CASIGGDYGYTF
11,NA,TRBJ2-5,NA,TRBV7-6,TGTGCCAGCACGGGCCAAGAGACCCAGTACTTC,CASTGQETQYF
16,NA,TRBJ2-2,NA,TRBV7-9,TGTGCCAGCGCCGGACGCGGGGGCCTGAACACCGGGGAGCTGTTTTTT,CASAGRGGLNTGELFF
17,NA,TRBJ2-2,TRBD1,TRBV19,TGTGCCAGTAGTTCCCGGGACAGGGGTTTTCTCACCGGGGAGCTGTTTTTT,CASSSRDRGFLTGELFF
15,NA,TRBJ2-2,NA,TRBV12-5,TGTGCTAGTGGTTTGGTATTGCGGGACACCGGGGAGCTGTTTTTT,CASGLVLRDTGELFF
14,NA,TRBJ2-2,NA,TRBV11-3,TGTGCCAGCAGCTTGGAGGGTAACACCGGGGAGCTGTTTTTT,CASSLEGNTGELFF
14,NA,TRBJ1-1,NA,TRBV5-1,TGCGCCAGCAGCACACAGGGACAGAACACTGAAGCTTTCTTT,CASSTQGQNTEAFF
14,NA,TRBJ2-7,NA,TRBV19,TGTGCCAGTAGTATTGGCGGGGGCATGTACGAGCAGTACTTC,CASSIGGGMYEQYF
17,NA,TRBJ2-1,TRBD2,TRBV4-3,TGCGCCAGCAGCCACTATGGGACTAGCGGGCGAAGGAATGAGCAGTTCTTC,CASSHYGTSGRRNEQFF
14,few,TRBJ2-3,TRBD2,TRBV10-2,TGCGCCAGCAGAGAGCGGGGGGGAACAGATACGCAGTATTTT,CASRERGGTDTQYF
18,NA,TRBJ2-5,TRBD1,TRBV7-6,TGTGCCAGCAGCTTAGAACGTCGGACAGGGTTCTCTTCAGAGACCCAGTACTTC,CASSLERRTGFSSETQYF
12,NA,TRBJ1-2,NA,TRBV21-1,TGTGCCAGCAGCAAAAGAGAGGGTGGCTACACCTTC,CASSKREGGYTF
13,NA,TRBJ1-1,NA,TRBV3-1/TRBV3-2,TGTGCCAGCAGCCAGGGAGGGCACGGTGAAGCTTTCTTT,CASSQGGHGEAFF
16,NA,TRBJ1-1,NA,TRBV13,NA,CASNFGNGPPNTEAFF
16,NA,TRBJ1-1,NA,TRBV3-1/TRBV3-2,TGTGCCAGCAGCCACCGGACAGTAAACATGAACACTGAAGCTTTCTTT,CASSHRTVNMNTEAFF
13,NA,TRBJ1-1,NA,TRBV7-3,TGTGCCAGCAGCTTAGGGGGCCGGACTGAAGCTTTCTTT,CASSLGGRTEAFF
17,NA,TRBJ1-6,NA,TRBV7-9,TGTGCCAGCAGCTCCCGAGGCGGGGACGCAGTCTATTCACCCCTCCACTTT,CASSSRGGDAVYSPLHF
15,NA,TRBJ1-4,NA,TRBV28,TGTGCCAGCAGTTTCCCATCAGCCCAGGATGGAAAACTGTTTTTT,CASSFPSAQDGKLFF
14,NA,TRBJ1-1,NA,TRBV30,TGTGCCTGGACGGGGGTTCAGGAGAACACTGAAGCTTTCTTT,CAWTGVQENTEAFF
14,NA,TRBJ2-3,TRBD1,TRBV11-3,TGTGCCAGCAGCCCGGGACAGGCCACAGATACGCAGTATTTT,CASSPGQATDTQYF
12,NA,TRBJ2-1,NA,TRBV12-3/TRBV12-4,TGTGCCAGCAGCCCCCTCCCTAATGAGCAGTTCTTC,CASSPLPNEQFF
15,NA,TRBJ2-3,NA,TRBV7-2,TGTGCCAGCAGCTTAGGAGGGGGAAAATACGATACGCAGTATTTT,CASSLGGGKYDTQYF
18,NA,TRBJ1-4,TRBD1,TRBV3-1/TRBV3-2,TGTGCCAGCAGCGGAGTGACAGGGGCCTTCCCAACTAATGAAAAACTGTTTTTT,CASSGVTGAFPTNEKLFF
14,NA,TRBJ1-3,NA,TRBV6-5,TGTGCCAGCAGTTCGACAGTTGGCGGAAACACCATATATTTT,CASSSTVGGNTIYF
13,NA,TRBJ1-6,NA,TRBV4-3,TGCGCCAGCAGCCCCTCCAGGGGTTCACCCCTCCACTTT,CASSPSRGSPLHF
17,many,TRBJ2-6,NA,TRBV28,TGTGCCAGCAGTCCGGGACGATCGAAATCTGGGGCCAACGTCCTGACTTTC,CASSPGRSKSGANVLTF
11,NA,TRBJ2-1,NA,TRBV10-3,TGTGCCATCAGAAATAACAATGAGCAGTTCTTC,CAIRNNNEQFF
15,NA,TRBJ1-2,NA,TRBV9,TGTGCCAGCAGCGGCCGGACAGATTCTAACTATGGCTACACCTTC,CASSGRTDSNYGYTF
17,once,TRBJ2-5,NA,TRBV4-2,TGTGCCAGCAGCCAAGAGGTTATGGACGTGAGGACGGAGACCCAGTACTTC,CASSQEVMDVRTETQYF
14,NA,TRBJ1-1,NA,TRBV11-1,TGTGCCAGCAGCCGCAGAGGGGGGGACACTGAAGCTTTCTTT,CASSRRGGDTEAFF
14,NA,TRBJ2-7,NA,TRBV7-9,TGTGCCAGCAGCCCCCCAGTGGGCCGGTACGAGCAGTACTTC,CASSPPVGRYEQYF
16,NA,TRBJ1-1,NA,TRBV28,TGTGCCAGCAGTTCTAAGGCCGTACTTACAAACACTGAAGCTTTCTTT,CASSSKAVLTNTEAFF
15,NA,TRBJ2-7,NA,TRBV6-5,TGTGCCAGCAGTTACTCCGGGGGCAGAATTAACGAGCAGTACTTC,CASSYSGGRINEQYF
17,NA,TRBJ2-1,NA,TRBV27,TGTGCCAGCAGTTTGTCGAGGGGGGGCCCTGCCTACAATGAGCAGTTCTTC,CASSLSRGGPAYNEQFF
15,NA,TRBJ2-4,NA,TRBV6-1,TGTGCCAGCAGTGGAGGCGGCGCGGCCAAAAACATTCAGTACTTC,CASSGGGAAKNIQYF
16,NA,TRBJ2-1,TRBD2,TRBV4-1,TGCGCCAGCAGCCACATTAGCGGGGGGGCGCGTAATGAGCAGTTCTTC,CASSHISGGARNEQFF
13,NA,TRBJ2-3,NA,TRBV7-9,TGTGCCAGTAGGAGACCCTGGGTAGATACGCAGTATTTT,CASRRPWVDTQYF
15,NA,TRBJ1-4,NA,TRBV4-1,TGCGCCAGCAGCCCTCCGGGTCGGGAGAAGGAAAAACTGTTTTTT,CASSPPGREKEKLFF
13,NA,TRBJ2-2,NA,TRBV19,TGTGCCAGTAGTATGGCGGGGGCTGGGGAGCTGTTTTTT,CASSMAGAGELFF
14,NA,TRBJ2-7,NA,TRBV19,TGTGCCAGTAGTATGTGGGGCAGGGACTACGAGCAGTACTTC,CASSMWGRDYEQYF